This is a list of T cell receptor beta chains from one sample in a study of identical twins. MiXCR, run by TCRdb on the 5' RACE reads, gives a single entry per CDR3 protein. The data contain around 670,000 distinct CDR3 sequences, over 5% of them singletons. Input material: naive T cells sorted from blood. Receptors were obtained from a young man in good health. Each CDR3 is given with its conserved first and last residue. D genes are given only for firm matches. Size values are once, few and many counts, or a class for expanded clones, and some rows have none.

V,J,D,size,length,CDR3,DNA
TRBV7-9,TRBJ1-5,TRBD1,few,15,CASSLTTTGNQPQHF,TGTGCCAGCAGCTTAACTACGACAGGGAATCAGCCCCAGCATTTT
TRBV5-1,TRBJ2-2,.,many,14,CASSLSKVAGELFF,TGCGCCAGCAGCTTATCTAAAGTAGCCGGGGAGCTGTTTTTT
TRBV6-1,TRBJ1-4,.,many,14,CASSPGSRNEKLFF,TGTGCCAGCAGTCCAGGTTCCAGGAATGAAAAACTGTTTTTT
TRBV11-2,TRBJ1-1,.,.,18,CASSYNDRRGLGNTEAFF,TGTGCCAGCAGCTACAACGACAGGAGGGGTTTAGGTAACACTGAAGCTTTCTTT
TRBV12-3/TRBV12-4,TRBJ1-6,.,many,15,CASILSGGSNSPLHF,TGTGCCAGCATCCTCTCCGGGGGAAGTAATTCACCCCTCCACTTT
TRBV6-1,TRBJ2-1,.,many,10,CASAYNEQFF,TGTGCCAGCGCGTACAATGAGCAGTTCTTC
TRBV7-9,TRBJ2-5,TRBD2,few,14,CASSTVAGEETQYF,TGTGCCAGCAGCACCGTAGCGGGAGAAGAGACCCAGTACTTC
TRBV5-4,TRBJ2-3,.,many,13,CASSSSGPDTQYF,TGTGCCAGCAGCTCCTCAGGACCAGATACGCAGTATTTT
TRBV20-1,TRBJ1-5,.,.,15,CSASRPGVGNQPQHF,TGCAGTGCTTCACGACCGGGAGTCGGCAATCAGCCCCAGCATTTT
TRBV12-3/TRBV12-4,TRBJ2-1,TRBD2,few,18,CASSFNPYGGGQHNEQFF,TGTGCCAGCAGTTTCAACCCATACGGGGGAGGGCAACACAATGAGCAGTTCTTC
TRBV18,TRBJ1-4,.,.,15,CASSPRAGVVEKLFF,TGTGCCAGCTCACCACGGGCAGGGGTGGTTGAAAAACTGTTTTTT
TRBV5-5,TRBJ1-1,.,many,14,CASSLESRPTEAFF,TGTGCCAGCAGCTTGGAAAGTCGTCCAACTGAAGCTTTCTTT
TRBV7-8,TRBJ2-3,.,few,19,CASSLGRVRVMKTTDTQYF,TGTGCCAGCAGCTTAGGTAGGGTGCGGGTGATGAAGACCACAGATACGCAGTATTTT
TRBV7-2,TRBJ2-1,.,many,16,CASSLFRGRSYNEQFF,TGTGCCAGCAGCTTATTTCGAGGGAGGAGTTACAATGAGCAGTTCTTC
TRBV11-3,TRBJ2-1,TRBD2,once,15,CASSVLGLAADEQFF,TGTGCCAGCAGCGTCCTCGGACTAGCAGCGGATGAGCAGTTCTTC
TRBV30,TRBJ2-7,.,few,14,CAWSVLDQTYEQYF,TGTGCCTGGAGTGTACTCGACCAAACCTACGAGCAGTACTTC
TRBV4-2,TRBJ2-3,.,few,17,CASSPRAPSGTSDTQYF,TGTGCCAGCAGTCCAAGGGCCCCAAGCGGGACATCAGATACGCAGTATTTT
TRBV7-9,TRBJ2-7,.,.,15,CASLEPGQRTYEQYF,TGTGCCAGCTTGGAACCGGGCCAGCGAACTTACGAGCAGTACTTC
TRBV25-1,TRBJ2-1,TRBD2,few,14,CASSVAGPYNEQFF,TGTGCCAGCAGTGTAGCGGGACCCTACAATGAGCAGTTCTTC
TRBV7-9,TRBJ2-7,.,many,12,CASSWFAYEQYF,TGTGCCAGCAGCTGGTTCGCGTACGAGCAGTACTTC
TRBV4-3,TRBJ2-7,.,few,14,CASSQQISSYEQYF,TGCGCCAGCAGCCAACAAATAAGCTCCTACGAGCAGTACTTC
TRBV7-2,TRBJ2-1,.,.,14,CASSLANLSGEQFF,TGTGCCAGCAGCTTAGCTAACTTATCGGGTGAGCAGTTCTTC
TRBV6-1,TRBJ2-7,.,many,15,CASSPRPTTIYEQYF,TGTGCCAGCAGCCCCAGACCGACGACCATCTACGAGCAGTACTTC
TRBV29-1,TRBJ1-1,.,many,14,CSVDGHRMNTEAFF,TGCAGCGTTGACGGCCATCGGATGAACACTGAAGCTTTCTTT
TRBV6-2/TRBV6-3,TRBJ2-1,.,many,11,CASSQTREQFF,TGTGCCAGCAGCCAGACCCGAGAGCAGTTCTTC
TRBV29-1,TRBJ1-1,TRBD1,many,14,CSVVLTGGGTEAFF,TGCAGCGTTGTTCTAACAGGGGGCGGCACTGAAGCTTTCTTT
TRBV10-3,TRBJ2-5,TRBD1,.,14,CAIRNDRDQETQYF,TGTGCCATCAGAAATGACAGGGACCAAGAGACCCAGTACTTC
TRBV9,TRBJ2-2,.,many,11,CASGNTGELFF,TGTGCCAGCGGTAACACCGGGGAGCTGTTTTTT
TRBV20-1,TRBJ1-5,TRBD1,many,20,CSARAGAGTGAEWGNQPQHF,TGCAGTGCTAGAGCCGGGGCCGGGACAGGGGCCGAGTGGGGCAATCAGCCCCAGCATTTT
TRBV6-6,TRBJ1-2,.,few,12,CASSYMGDGYTF,TGTGCCAGCAGTTACATGGGAGATGGCTACACCTTC
TRBV12-5,TRBJ2-1,.,.,15,CASGLGRTGRNEQFF,TGTGCTAGTGGTTTGGGACGTACAGGACGAAATGAGCAGTTCTTC
TRBV12-3/TRBV12-4,TRBJ2-1,.,many,14,CASSFRGRHNEQFF,TGTGCCAGCAGTTTCAGGGGACGACACAATGAGCAGTTCTTC
TRBV12-3/TRBV12-4,TRBJ2-6,TRBD2,many,20,CASSPRPLLAGGTGANVLTF,TGTGCCAGCAGTCCCCGTCCCCTACTAGCGGGAGGGACCGGGGCCAACGTCCTGACTTTC
TRBV4-1,TRBJ2-7,TRBD2,few,15,CASSRIAGDLYEQYF,TGCGCCAGCAGCCGAATAGCGGGAGACCTCTACGAGCAGTACTTC
TRBV12-5,TRBJ1-5,.,few,17,CASGLVQSGQEALRQHF,TGTGCTAGTGGTTTGGTACAATCGGGGCAGGAAGCCCTACGACAGCATTTT
TRBV12-5,TRBJ2-3,.,.,12,CASGLVKDTQYF,TGTGCTAGTGGTTTGGTAAAAGATACGCAGTATTTT
TRBV10-3,TRBJ2-1,TRBD2,many,14,CAIGEREGPNEQFF,TGTGCCATCGGGGAGCGGGAGGGCCCCAATGAGCAGTTCTTC
TRBV5-1,TRBJ2-3,.,few,19,CASSLTIRDSRLLPDTQYF,TGCGCCAGCAGCTTGACTATACGGGACTCAAGGCTTCTCCCAGATACGCAGTATTTT
TRBV5-1,TRBJ1-1,.,many,14,CASSLVGVNTEAFF,TGCGCCAGCAGCTTGGTTGGGGTGAACACTGAAGCTTTCTTT
TRBV2,TRBJ2-2,.,few,15,CASSGARPNTGELFF,TGTGCCAGCAGTGGCGCCAGGCCTAACACCGGGGAGCTGTTTTTT